The rows below give T cell receptor beta chains drawn from one sample of a study of T cell repertoires in cytomegalovirus infection. TCRdb called the reads again in MiXCR, with one record for every CDR3 protein. The data contain 150,000 to 200,000 distinct CDR3 sequences, roughly an eighth of them singletons. The source material was PBMCs. The receptor source for this set is a human donor in good health (CMV status not recorded). Some clones in this sample may be carry-over from other donors' samples. CDR3s include the opening cysteine and the closing phenylalanine or tryptophan. Fields, in order: clone size, V gene, D gene, J gene, CDR3 protein, CDR3 DNA. The D gene is left open where the match is weak. Some rows mark clone size as missing; the rest say once, few, many or name a class of expanded clone.

clone_size: many; v_call: TRBV12-5; d_call: NA; j_call: TRBJ1-1; cdr3_aa: CASGLSMRTEAFF; cdr3_nt: TGTGCTAGTGGTTTGTCAATGCGGACTGAAGCTTTCTTT
clone_size: NA; v_call: TRBV25-1; d_call: NA; j_call: TRBJ2-5; cdr3_aa: CASSYLLGVQETQYF; cdr3_nt: TGTGCCAGCAGTTACCTTCTGGGAGTTCAAGAGACCCAGTACTTC
clone_size: NA; v_call: TRBV5-1; d_call: NA; j_call: TRBJ2-7; cdr3_aa: CASSLRTESYEQYF; cdr3_nt: TGCGCCAGCAGCTTGAGAACAGAGTCCTACGAGCAGTACTTC
clone_size: many; v_call: TRBV28; d_call: NA; j_call: TRBJ2-2; cdr3_aa: CASTGGLNTGELFF; cdr3_nt: TGTGCCAGCACAGGGGGGCTAAACACCGGGGAGCTGTTTTTT
clone_size: many; v_call: TRBV7-2; d_call: NA; j_call: TRBJ2-1; cdr3_aa: CATGRVHNEQFF; cdr3_nt: TGTGCCACCGGCAGGGTCCACAATGAGCAGTTCTTC
clone_size: NA; v_call: TRBV29-1; d_call: TRBD1; j_call: TRBJ1-1; cdr3_aa: CSVETGASGTEAFF; cdr3_nt: TGCAGCGTTGAGACAGGGGCTAGTGGAACTGAAGCTTTCTTT
clone_size: many; v_call: TRBV4-2; d_call: NA; j_call: TRBJ2-5; cdr3_aa: CASSQVFDGQETQYF; cdr3_nt: TGTGCCAGCAGCCAAGTTTTCGACGGCCAAGAGACCCAGTACTTC
clone_size: many; v_call: TRBV28; d_call: TRBD2; j_call: TRBJ2-7; cdr3_aa: CASSPRSGRPTFNEQYF; cdr3_nt: TGTGCCAGCAGCCCCAGGAGCGGGAGGCCAACATTCAACGAGCAGTACTTC
clone_size: few; v_call: TRBV29-1; d_call: NA; j_call: TRBJ1-1; cdr3_aa: CSVGGWRTEAFF; cdr3_nt: TGCAGCGTGGGGGGGTGGCGCACTGAAGCTTTCTTT
clone_size: few; v_call: TRBV7-3; d_call: NA; j_call: TRBJ2-6; cdr3_aa: CASSPSKANVLTF; cdr3_nt: TGTGCCAGCAGCCCCTCGAAGGCCAACGTCCTGACTTTC
clone_size: NA; v_call: TRBV2; d_call: TRBD2; j_call: TRBJ2-3; cdr3_aa: CASPTSPTGDTQYF; cdr3_nt: TGTGCCAGCCCGACTAGCCCAACCGGCGATACGCAGTATTTT
clone_size: few; v_call: TRBV27; d_call: NA; j_call: TRBJ2-3; cdr3_aa: CASRRWDTQYF; cdr3_nt: TGTGCCAGCAGGCGGTGGGATACGCAGTATTTT
clone_size: few; v_call: TRBV28; d_call: NA; j_call: TRBJ2-3; cdr3_aa: CASSFEGRTDTQYF; cdr3_nt: TGTGCCAGCAGTTTCGAAGGTCGTACAGATACGCAGTATTTT
clone_size: many; v_call: TRBV20-1; d_call: NA; j_call: TRBJ1-5; cdr3_aa: CSARDSTVQPQHF; cdr3_nt: TGCAGTGCTAGAGATTCCACAGTTCAGCCCCAGCATTTT
clone_size: many; v_call: TRBV6-2/TRBV6-3; d_call: NA; j_call: TRBJ2-1; cdr3_aa: CASSYSSFSDSSYNEQFF; cdr3_nt: TGTGCCAGCAGTTACTCTTCCTTTAGCGATTCCTCCTACAATGAGCAGTTCTTC
clone_size: NA; v_call: TRBV29-1; d_call: NA; j_call: TRBJ2-5; cdr3_aa: CSIWGLDKETQYF; cdr3_nt: TGCAGCATCTGGGGACTTGATAAAGAGACCCAGTACTTC
clone_size: NA; v_call: TRBV5-4; d_call: NA; j_call: TRBJ1-1; cdr3_aa: CASSSDGTSFTEAFF; cdr3_nt: TGTGCCAGCAGCTCCGATGGGACGAGTTTCACTGAAGCTTTCTTT
clone_size: many; v_call: TRBV5-5; d_call: NA; j_call: TRBJ1-4; cdr3_aa: CASSPDILFGGEKLFF; cdr3_nt: TGTGCCAGCAGTCCGGACATTCTGTTTGGGGGTGAAAAACTGTTTTTT
clone_size: NA; v_call: TRBV29-1; d_call: TRBD1; j_call: TRBJ1-2; cdr3_aa: CSVEGRDSLGGNYGYTF; cdr3_nt: TGCAGCGTTGAAGGGCGGGACAGCTTGGGGGGTAACTATGGCTACACCTTC
clone_size: NA; v_call: TRBV30; d_call: TRBD2; j_call: TRBJ2-1; cdr3_aa: CAWTSGFYNEQFF; cdr3_nt: TGTGCCTGGACTAGCGGGTTCTACAATGAGCAGTTCTTC
clone_size: NA; v_call: TRBV29-1; d_call: TRBD1; j_call: TRBJ1-1; cdr3_aa: CSVEDRDRGYLVTEAFF; cdr3_nt: TGCAGCGTTGAAGATCGGGACAGGGGGTATTTGGTCACTGAAGCTTTCTTT
clone_size: many; v_call: TRBV7-2; d_call: NA; j_call: TRBJ1-1; cdr3_aa: CASSLVPGGWAEAFF; cdr3_nt: TGTGCCAGCAGCTTAGTACCTGGTGGGTGGGCTGAAGCTTTCTTT
clone_size: few; v_call: TRBV25-1; d_call: NA; j_call: TRBJ2-1; cdr3_aa: CASRAGQQFF; cdr3_nt: TGTGCCAGCAGGGCAGGGCAGCAGTTCTTC
clone_size: many; v_call: TRBV7-2; d_call: NA; j_call: TRBJ2-7; cdr3_aa: CASSAWTWAEQYF; cdr3_nt: TGTGCCAGCAGCGCCTGGACCTGGGCCGAGCAGTACTTC
clone_size: NA; v_call: TRBV11-2; d_call: NA; j_call: TRBJ2-2; cdr3_aa: CASSLFSSNTGELFF; cdr3_nt: TGTGCCAGCAGCTTATTTAGCTCTAACACCGGGGAGCTGTTTTTT
clone_size: NA; v_call: TRBV15; d_call: NA; j_call: TRBJ2-1; cdr3_aa: CATSGPGQGYEQFF; cdr3_nt: TGTGCCACCAGCGGACCAGGGCAGGGTTATGAGCAGTTCTTC
clone_size: many; v_call: TRBV12-3/TRBV12-4; d_call: TRBD2; j_call: TRBJ2-5; cdr3_aa: CASSRGATREETQYF; cdr3_nt: TGTGCCAGCAGTCGTGGGGCCACGCGGGAGGAGACCCAGTACTTC
clone_size: few; v_call: TRBV29-1; d_call: TRBD2; j_call: TRBJ2-1; cdr3_aa: CSVFGTSGSFGEQFF; cdr3_nt: TGCAGCGTTTTTGGGACTAGCGGGAGTTTCGGCGAGCAGTTCTTC
clone_size: many; v_call: TRBV4-1; d_call: TRBD1; j_call: TRBJ2-7; cdr3_aa: CASSQTGGTYEQYF; cdr3_nt: TGCGCCAGCAGCCAAACAGGGGGTACCTACGAGCAGTACTTC
clone_size: NA; v_call: TRBV20-1; d_call: TRBD1; j_call: TRBJ1-1; cdr3_aa: CSAPRDSMNTEAFF; cdr3_nt: TGCAGTGCCCCCCGGGACAGTATGAACACTGAAGCTTTCTTT
clone_size: many; v_call: TRBV7-6; d_call: NA; j_call: TRBJ2-7; cdr3_aa: CASSSFQSYEQYF; cdr3_nt: TGTGCCAGCAGCTCCTTCCAATCCTACGAGCAGTACTTC
clone_size: NA; v_call: TRBV2; d_call: NA; j_call: TRBJ1-3; cdr3_aa: CASSERGNTIYF; cdr3_nt: TGTGCCAGCAGTGAACGGGGAAACACCATATATTTT
clone_size: many; v_call: TRBV28; d_call: NA; j_call: TRBJ2-7; cdr3_aa: CASSLRQAEQYF; cdr3_nt: TGTGCCAGCAGTTTGCGTCAGGCGGAGCAGTACTTC
clone_size: many; v_call: TRBV6-2/TRBV6-3; d_call: NA; j_call: TRBJ2-3; cdr3_aa: CASSTSGWGTDTQYF; cdr3_nt: TGTGCCAGCAGTACCAGCGGATGGGGCACAGATACGCAGTATTTT
clone_size: many; v_call: TRBV7-2; d_call: NA; j_call: TRBJ2-1; cdr3_aa: CASSFAGTYNEQFF; cdr3_nt: TGTGCCAGCAGCTTTGCGGGGACCTACAATGAGCAGTTCTTC
clone_size: NA; v_call: TRBV20-1; d_call: NA; j_call: TRBJ1-4; cdr3_aa: CSAKGGTQYEKLFF; cdr3_nt: TGCAGTGCTAAGGGGGGAACCCAATATGAAAAACTGTTTTTT
clone_size: many; v_call: TRBV7-2; d_call: TRBD2; j_call: TRBJ2-7; cdr3_aa: CASSQGLAGAREQYF; cdr3_nt: TGTGCCAGCAGCCAGGGACTAGCGGGAGCCCGGGAGCAGTACTTC
clone_size: NA; v_call: TRBV20-1; d_call: NA; j_call: TRBJ1-3; cdr3_aa: CSAQQGKSSGNTIYF; cdr3_nt: TGCAGTGCTCAACAGGGCAAATCCTCTGGAAACACCATATATTTT
clone_size: many; v_call: TRBV28; d_call: TRBD2; j_call: TRBJ2-5; cdr3_aa: CASSLPERGKETQYF; cdr3_nt: TGTGCCAGCAGTTTACCTGAGCGGGGCAAAGAGACCCAGTACTTC
clone_size: many; v_call: TRBV28; d_call: TRBD2; j_call: TRBJ2-3; cdr3_aa: CASSPAGEETDTQYF; cdr3_nt: TGTGCCAGCAGTCCAGCGGGAGAGGAAACAGATACGCAGTATTTT
clone_size: many; v_call: TRBV7-2; d_call: NA; j_call: TRBJ1-3; cdr3_aa: CASSSQSSGNTIYF; cdr3_nt: TGTGCCAGCAGCTCACAGAGCTCTGGAAACACCATATATTTT
clone_size: NA; v_call: TRBV29-1; d_call: NA; j_call: TRBJ2-7; cdr3_aa: CSVSGSGEQYF; cdr3_nt: TGCAGCGTCTCAGGATCGGGGGAGCAGTACTTC
clone_size: NA; v_call: TRBV7-2; d_call: NA; j_call: TRBJ1-2; cdr3_aa: CASSPGLVPQRYTF; cdr3_nt: TGTGCCAGCAGCCCTGGTCTGGTCCCACAACGCTACACCTTC
clone_size: many; v_call: TRBV7-9; d_call: NA; j_call: TRBJ2-5; cdr3_aa: CASSPDRYETQYF; cdr3_nt: TGTGCCAGCAGCCCGGATCGCTATGAGACCCAGTACTTC
clone_size: NA; v_call: TRBV15; d_call: NA; j_call: TRBJ1-1; cdr3_aa: CATSIRGRAEAFF; cdr3_nt: TGTGCCACCAGCATACGGGGGCGCGCTGAAGCTTTCTTT
clone_size: NA; v_call: TRBV20-1; d_call: NA; j_call: TRBJ2-7; cdr3_aa: CSAKFPGTGEQYF; cdr3_nt: TGCAGTGCTAAGTTTCCAGGGACGGGGGAGCAGTACTTC
clone_size: few; v_call: TRBV29-1; d_call: TRBD1; j_call: TRBJ2-1; cdr3_aa: CSVIDRVGDQFF; cdr3_nt: TGCAGCGTGATAGACAGGGTGGGGGATCAGTTCTTC
clone_size: many; v_call: TRBV7-9; d_call: TRBD1; j_call: TRBJ1-1; cdr3_aa: CAGGTGNTEAFF; cdr3_nt: TGTGCCGGAGGGACAGGGAACACTGAAGCTTTCTTT
clone_size: few; v_call: TRBV7-3; d_call: TRBD1; j_call: TRBJ2-7; cdr3_aa: CASSAPGTGTYEQYF; cdr3_nt: TGTGCCAGCAGCGCCCCCGGGACAGGAACCTACGAGCAGTACTTC
clone_size: NA; v_call: TRBV18; d_call: NA; j_call: TRBJ1-1; cdr3_aa: CASSPQGRGNTEAFF; cdr3_nt: TGTGCCAGCTCACCACAGGGTCGAGGGAACACTGAAGCTTTCTTT
clone_size: NA; v_call: TRBV14; d_call: TRBD1; j_call: TRBJ1-3; cdr3_aa: CASSQAFYRGAGNTIYF; cdr3_nt: TGTGCCAGCAGCCAAGCTTTCTACAGGGGCGCTGGAAACACCATATATTTT
clone_size: many; v_call: TRBV7-8; d_call: TRBD1; j_call: TRBJ1-2; cdr3_aa: CASSLVRDRSYGYTF; cdr3_nt: TGTGCCAGCAGCTTAGTGAGGGACAGGAGCTATGGCTACACCTTC
clone_size: few; v_call: TRBV5-6; d_call: NA; j_call: TRBJ1-2; cdr3_aa: CASSHASDRRYGYTF; cdr3_nt: TGTGCCAGCAGCCATGCGTCGGACAGAAGATATGGCTACACCTTC
clone_size: few; v_call: TRBV7-9; d_call: NA; j_call: TRBJ1-1; cdr3_aa: CASSLIGNPVNTEAFF; cdr3_nt: TGTGCCAGCAGCTTAATTGGCAATCCGGTGAACACTGAAGCTTTCTTT
clone_size: NA; v_call: TRBV5-1; d_call: TRBD2; j_call: TRBJ2-7; cdr3_aa: CDSSHPTSGRRNEQYF; cdr3_nt: TGCGACAGCAGCCACCCGACTAGCGGGAGAAGGAACGAGCAGTACTTC
clone_size: few; v_call: TRBV5-5; d_call: NA; j_call: TRBJ2-5; cdr3_aa: CASSLAAEETQYF; cdr3_nt: TGTGCCAGCAGCTTGGCCGCAGAAGAGACCCAGTACTTC
clone_size: many; v_call: TRBV6-6; d_call: NA; j_call: TRBJ1-1; cdr3_aa: CASRDFRHF; cdr3_nt: TGTGCCAGCAGGGATTTTCGACACTTT
clone_size: NA; v_call: TRBV27; d_call: NA; j_call: TRBJ2-6; cdr3_aa: CASSLWQSGANVLTF; cdr3_nt: TGTGCCAGCAGTCTCTGGCAAAGTGGGGCCAACGTCCTGACTTTC
clone_size: many; v_call: TRBV7-3; d_call: NA; j_call: TRBJ2-3; cdr3_aa: CASKEGTGTDTQYF; cdr3_nt: TGTGCCAGCAAGGAGGGGACTGGCACAGATACGCAGTATTTT
clone_size: few; v_call: TRBV6-8; d_call: NA; j_call: TRBJ1-5; cdr3_aa: CASTNPRQPQHF; cdr3_nt: TGTGCCAGCACTAACCCTCGTCAGCCCCAGCATTTT